This TCR beta chain is from a study of CD8 T cells in ankylosing spondylitis. Study-wide findings and caveats: According to the report, clones linked to the disease were significantly enriched in matched synovial fluid samples taken from ankylosing spondylitis patients. Past research had described some motif variants in reactive arthritis synovial fluid and blood. Peripheral blood held disease-linked clones only at relatively low frequency, and these were CD8+. Roughly eight highly homologous variants made up a TCR beta motif that seemed to typify ankylosing spondylitis blood.

Quantitative 5'-RACE with molecular barcodes was used to make the TCR beta libraries. TCRdb reprocessed the 5' RACE reads via MiXCR and lists one record per CDR3 protein. The data contain about 460,000 distinct CDR3 sequences, roughly 5% of them singletons. This clonotype appeared many times. Its antigen is not known. CDR3 size: 15 residues. V was shortened by 5 bases and J by 1 base, with 15 bases between the two germline ends. Germline V gene lookup returns CDR1 MNHEY and CDR2 SVGEGT. V usage is TRBV6-2 or TRBV6-3 and J usage is TRBJ2-7, with D possibly TRBD1 on 6 matching bases. The specimen was blood, either unsorted or a sorted T cell fraction (not recorded which). The receptor was derived from a male donor with ankylosing spondylitis. CDR3 nucleotide sequence: TGTGCCAGCAGTGACCCCGGGACACCGTCCTACGAGCAGTACTTC. This translates into CASSDPGTPSYEQYF.